Listed below are T cell receptor beta chains from one sample, sequenced in a study of regulatory T cells in long-lasting Graves disease. TCRdb ran MiXCR on the multiplex PCR reads and lists one entry per CDR3 protein. The sample yields a few hundred thousand distinct CDR3 sequences, about a quarter seen once. Here the sequenced sample was peripheral blood mononuclear cells (PBMCs), taken when the disease was refractory, from a patient treated with antithyroid drugs. Receptor source: a female donor with Graves disease. Both conserved end residues are part of each CDR3. A D gene is named only where the DNA matches it firmly. Only part of the rows carry a size: once, few, many, or a class if the clone is expanded.

CDR3aa: CASSIMSEKTQYF
CDR3nt: TGTGCCAGTAGTATTATGTCAGAAAAAACGCAGTACTTC
d_gene: .
abundance: .
v_gene: TRBV19
len: 13
j_gene: TRBJ2-7

CDR3aa: CSAGQGVHTEAFF
CDR3nt: TGCAGTGCCGGACAGGGGGTTCACACTGAAGCTTTCTTT
d_gene: TRBD1
abundance: .
v_gene: TRBV20-1
len: 13
j_gene: TRBJ1-1

CDR3aa: CASSLARQGGNQPQHF
CDR3nt: TGTGCCAGCAGCTTAGCGAGGCAGGGCGGCAATCAGCCCCAGCATTTT
d_gene: .
abundance: many
v_gene: TRBV7-6
len: 16
j_gene: TRBJ1-5

CDR3aa: CASSSGYGYTF
CDR3nt: TGTGCCAGCAGTTCTGGGTATGGCTACACCTTC
d_gene: .
abundance: many
v_gene: TRBV19
len: 11
j_gene: TRBJ1-2

CDR3aa: CASSLVGLINEKLFF
CDR3nt: TGCGCCAGCAGCTTGGTTGGGCTGATTAATGAAAAACTGTTTTTT
d_gene: .
abundance: .
v_gene: TRBV5-1
len: 15
j_gene: TRBJ1-4

CDR3aa: CASSIGKSVEQYF
CDR3nt: TGTGCCAGTAGTATCGGGAAGTCTGTGGAGCAGTACTTC
d_gene: .
abundance: few
v_gene: TRBV19
len: 13
j_gene: TRBJ2-7

CDR3aa: CASSEKAGDLYEQYF
CDR3nt: TGTGCCAGCAGTGAAAAAGCGGGAGATCTCTACGAGCAGTACTTC
d_gene: TRBD2
abundance: many
v_gene: TRBV6-1
len: 15
j_gene: TRBJ2-7

CDR3aa: CSAPGRQQHGYTF
CDR3nt: TGCAGTGCCCCCGGGCGGCAGCAACATGGCTACACCTTC
d_gene: .
abundance: .
v_gene: TRBV20-1
len: 13
j_gene: TRBJ1-2

CDR3aa: CASSLRQGSSNEQFF
CDR3nt: TGTGCCAGCAGTTTAAGACAGGGGTCATCCAATGAGCAGTTCTTC
d_gene: TRBD1
abundance: many
v_gene: TRBV27
len: 15
j_gene: TRBJ2-1

CDR3aa: CATKRTTNTGELFF
CDR3nt: TGTGCCACCAAGCGGACCACGAACACCGGGGAGCTGTTTTTT
d_gene: .
abundance: .
v_gene: TRBV6-1
len: 14
j_gene: TRBJ2-2

CDR3aa: CASSLATGEQYF
CDR3nt: TGTGCCAGCAGCTTAGCTACAGGGGAGCAGTACTTC
d_gene: .
abundance: few
v_gene: TRBV7-9
len: 12
j_gene: TRBJ2-7

CDR3aa: CASSYYRRSSREDLSGYTF
CDR3nt: TGTGCCAGCAGTTACTACAGAAGATCCAGCCGGGAGGATTTATCGGGCTACACCTTC
d_gene: .
abundance: .
v_gene: TRBV6-9
len: 19
j_gene: TRBJ1-2

CDR3aa: CASSRRLAGVTGELFF
CDR3nt: TGTGCCAGCAGCCGTCGTTTAGCGGGAGTCACCGGGGAGCTGTTTTTT
d_gene: TRBD2
abundance: .
v_gene: TRBV3-1
len: 16
j_gene: TRBJ2-2

CDR3aa: CASSDRDRGRNTIYF
CDR3nt: TGTGCCAGCAGCGATCGGGACAGGGGGCGCAACACCATATATTTT
d_gene: TRBD1
abundance: .
v_gene: TRBV14
len: 15
j_gene: TRBJ1-3

CDR3aa: CASSYGARGANTEAFF
CDR3nt: TGTGCCAGCAGTTACGGGGCCAGGGGAGCCAACACTGAAGCTTTCTTT
d_gene: .
abundance: many
v_gene: TRBV6-5
len: 16
j_gene: TRBJ1-1

CDR3aa: CASSLGHNSNQPQHF
CDR3nt: TGTGCCAGCAGTTTAGGACATAATAGCAATCAGCCCCAGCATTTT
d_gene: .
abundance: many
v_gene: TRBV27
len: 15
j_gene: TRBJ1-5

CDR3aa: CASSDPTRQNTEAFF
CDR3nt: TGCGCCAGCAGCGACCCGACACGCCAGAACACTGAAGCTTTCTTT
d_gene: .
abundance: .
v_gene: TRBV5-1
len: 15
j_gene: TRBJ1-1

CDR3aa: CASSLVFPPYEQYF
CDR3nt: TGTGCCAGCAGCTTAGTCTTCCCGCCCTACGAGCAGTACTTC
d_gene: .
abundance: .
v_gene: TRBV7-9
len: 14
j_gene: TRBJ2-7

CDR3aa: CATSGGGGSGNQPQHF
CDR3nt: TGTGCCACCAGCGGGGGGGGGGGCAGTGGCAATCAGCCCCAGCATTTT
d_gene: .
abundance: few
v_gene: TRBV15
len: 16
j_gene: TRBJ1-5

CDR3aa: CASSRGDYGYTF
CDR3nt: TGTGCCAGCAGTAGGGGCGACTATGGCTACACCTTC
d_gene: .
abundance: many
v_gene: TRBV28
len: 12
j_gene: TRBJ1-2

CDR3aa: CASSEDGYTF
CDR3nt: TGTGCCAGCAGTGAGGATGGCTACACCTTC
d_gene: .
abundance: many
v_gene: TRBV2
len: 10
j_gene: TRBJ1-2

CDR3aa: CASSSSTGGVMKTQYF
CDR3nt: TGTGCCAGCAGCTCTTCGACAGGGGGCGTGATGAAGACCCAGTACTTC
d_gene: TRBD1
abundance: few
v_gene: TRBV7-9
len: 16
j_gene: TRBJ2-5

CDR3aa: CASRIRLNTEAFF
CDR3nt: TGTGCCAGCAGAATACGACTGAACACTGAAGCTTTCTTT
d_gene: .
abundance: many
v_gene: TRBV6-1
len: 13
j_gene: TRBJ1-1

CDR3aa: CASSEAADAAYEQYF
CDR3nt: TGTGCCAGCAGTGAGGCCGCAGACGCCGCCTACGAGCAGTACTTC
d_gene: .
abundance: few
v_gene: TRBV5-5
len: 15
j_gene: TRBJ2-7

CDR3aa: CASSIGTGGYNEQFF
CDR3nt: TGTGCCAGTAGTATTGGTACTGGGGGGTACAATGAGCAGTTCTTC
d_gene: .
abundance: .
v_gene: TRBV19
len: 15
j_gene: TRBJ2-1

CDR3aa: CACDFGSRPNQPQHF
CDR3nt: TGTGCCTGTGACTTCGGGTCCAGGCCCAATCAGCCCCAGCATTTT
d_gene: .
abundance: many
v_gene: TRBV30
len: 15
j_gene: TRBJ1-5

CDR3aa: CAWDKTSGPTYEQYF
CDR3nt: TGTGCCTGGGATAAGACTAGCGGCCCCACCTACGAGCAGTACTTC
d_gene: TRBD2
abundance: few
v_gene: TRBV30
len: 15
j_gene: TRBJ2-7

CDR3aa: CSASDARQGNTEAFF
CDR3nt: TGCAGTGCTAGCGACGCACGACAGGGGAACACTGAAGCTTTCTTT
d_gene: TRBD1
abundance: .
v_gene: TRBV20-1
len: 15
j_gene: TRBJ1-1

CDR3aa: CASSYHRLAGYNEQFF
CDR3nt: TGTGCCAGCAGTTACCACCGACTAGCGGGCTACAATGAGCAGTTCTTC
d_gene: TRBD2
abundance: .
v_gene: TRBV6-5
len: 16
j_gene: TRBJ2-1

CDR3aa: CSARTGLAKNIQYF
CDR3nt: TGCAGTGCTCGGACAGGTCTAGCCAAAAACATTCAGTACTTC
d_gene: TRBD1
abundance: many
v_gene: TRBV20-1
len: 14
j_gene: TRBJ2-4

CDR3aa: CASSQEGMDPYEQYF
CDR3nt: TGTGCCAGCAGCCAGGAAGGGATGGACCCCTACGAGCAGTACTTC
d_gene: .
abundance: many
v_gene: TRBV7-2
len: 15
j_gene: TRBJ2-7

CDR3aa: CASSYGWDTEAFF
CDR3nt: TGTGCCAGCAGCTACGGTTGGGACACTGAAGCTTTCTTT
d_gene: .
abundance: many
v_gene: TRBV7-2
len: 13
j_gene: TRBJ1-1

CDR3aa: CASSYRVLREQYF
CDR3nt: TGTGCCAGCAGTTACAGGGTCCTGAGGGAGCAGTACTTC
d_gene: .
abundance: .
v_gene: TRBV6-9
len: 13
j_gene: TRBJ2-7

CDR3aa: CSARRREGPQETQYF
CDR3nt: TGCAGTGCTAGGAGGCGGGAGGGCCCCCAAGAGACCCAGTACTTC
d_gene: TRBD2
abundance: .
v_gene: TRBV20-1
len: 15
j_gene: TRBJ2-5

CDR3aa: CASSLGREIGELFF
CDR3nt: TGTGCCAGCAGCTTAGGGCGGGAGATCGGGGAGCTGTTTTTT
d_gene: TRBD2
abundance: few
v_gene: TRBV7-8
len: 14
j_gene: TRBJ2-2

CDR3aa: CAISDPGVENTGELFF
CDR3nt: TGTGCCATCAGTGACCCAGGGGTGGAGAACACCGGGGAGCTGTTTTTT
d_gene: .
abundance: few
v_gene: TRBV10-3
len: 16
j_gene: TRBJ2-2

CDR3aa: CASSYYPPGPSEAFF
CDR3nt: TGTGCCAGCAGTTATTACCCACCGGGACCTTCTGAAGCTTTCTTT
d_gene: .
abundance: few
v_gene: TRBV6-2/TRBV6-3
len: 15
j_gene: TRBJ1-1

CDR3aa: CASSPSRGRGINEQYF
CDR3nt: TGTGCCAGCAGCCCCAGTCGGGGCAGGGGGATTAACGAGCAGTACTTC
d_gene: TRBD1
abundance: few
v_gene: TRBV7-9
len: 16
j_gene: TRBJ2-7

CDR3aa: CASSLIGTPYVSTQYF
CDR3nt: TGCGCCAGCAGCTTGATCGGGACGCCCTACGTTTCCACGCAGTATTTT
d_gene: .
abundance: .
v_gene: TRBV5-1
len: 16
j_gene: TRBJ2-3

CDR3aa: CASSLEGPGLAGGYEQYF
CDR3nt: TGTGCCAGCAGCTTAGAGGGTCCGGGACTAGCGGGTGGGTACGAGCAGTACTTC
d_gene: TRBD2
abundance: few
v_gene: TRBV7-9
len: 18
j_gene: TRBJ2-7

CDR3aa: CASSSPSSGRQSEQFF
CDR3nt: TGTGCCAGCAGCTCCCCTTCTAGCGGGAGGCAGTCTGAGCAGTTCTTC
d_gene: TRBD2
abundance: few
v_gene: TRBV7-2
len: 16
j_gene: TRBJ2-1

CDR3aa: CASSLMRNEQFF
CDR3nt: TGTGCCAGCAGCTTAATGCGGAATGAGCAGTTCTTC
d_gene: .
abundance: .
v_gene: TRBV11-2
len: 12
j_gene: TRBJ2-1

CDR3aa: CATDNSGTLLTGELFF
CDR3nt: TGTGCCACTGACAATTCCGGGACCCTCCTAACCGGGGAGCTGTTTTTT
d_gene: .
abundance: few
v_gene: TRBV7-8
len: 16
j_gene: TRBJ2-2

CDR3aa: CASNPTGGGNSPLHF
CDR3nt: TGTGCCAGCAATCCGACAGGGGGCGGAAATTCACCCCTCCACTTT
d_gene: TRBD1
abundance: few
v_gene: TRBV2
len: 15
j_gene: TRBJ1-6

CDR3aa: CASSQFMVQLDDYGYTF
CDR3nt: TGTGCCAGCAGCCAATTTATGGTACAGCTTGATGATTATGGCTACACCTTC
d_gene: .
abundance: .
v_gene: TRBV16
len: 17
j_gene: TRBJ1-2

CDR3aa: CSALKGTGGADTQYF
CDR3nt: TGCAGTGCTCTAAAAGGGACAGGGGGTGCAGATACGCAGTATTTT
d_gene: TRBD1
abundance: .
v_gene: TRBV20-1
len: 15
j_gene: TRBJ2-3

CDR3aa: CSVRNEGDWQETQYF
CDR3nt: TGCAGTGTCAGGAATGAGGGAGATTGGCAAGAGACCCAGTACTTC
d_gene: .
abundance: many
v_gene: TRBV20-1
len: 15
j_gene: TRBJ2-5

CDR3aa: CASSTRTGITEAFF
CDR3nt: TGTGCCAGCAGTACAAGGACAGGGATCACTGAAGCTTTCTTT
d_gene: TRBD1
abundance: many
v_gene: TRBV2
len: 14
j_gene: TRBJ1-1

CDR3aa: CSARKTGNPLEQYF
CDR3nt: TGCAGTGCTAGAAAGACAGGGAACCCCCTCGAGCAGTACTTC
d_gene: TRBD1
abundance: few
v_gene: TRBV20-1
len: 14
j_gene: TRBJ2-7

CDR3aa: CAISTGTANYGYTF
CDR3nt: TGTGCCATCAGCACCGGGACGGCTAACTATGGCTACACCTTC
d_gene: .
abundance: .
v_gene: TRBV10-3
len: 14
j_gene: TRBJ1-2

CDR3aa: CASSVVPQDRGSYGYTF
CDR3nt: TGTGCCAGCAGCGTAGTCCCCCAGGACAGGGGATCTTATGGCTACACCTTC
d_gene: TRBD1
abundance: few
v_gene: TRBV9
len: 17
j_gene: TRBJ1-2

CDR3aa: CAISESRGQGTGNQPQHF
CDR3nt: TGTGCCATCAGTGAGTCTCGCGGTCAGGGTACAGGCAATCAGCCCCAGCATTTT
d_gene: .
abundance: many
v_gene: TRBV10-3
len: 18
j_gene: TRBJ1-5

CDR3aa: CASSLFSSTGYEQYF
CDR3nt: TGTGCCAGCAGCTTATTTTCCTCGACGGGCTACGAGCAGTACTTC
d_gene: .
abundance: few
v_gene: TRBV7-2
len: 15
j_gene: TRBJ2-7

CDR3aa: CASGAGPNTEAFF
CDR3nt: TGTGCCAGCGGGGCAGGGCCGAACACTGAAGCTTTCTTT
d_gene: .
abundance: .
v_gene: TRBV11-2
len: 13
j_gene: TRBJ1-1

CDR3aa: CASRYGTGESYEQYF
CDR3nt: TGTGCCAGCAGATATGGGACAGGGGAATCCTACGAGCAGTACTTC
d_gene: TRBD1
abundance: many
v_gene: TRBV27
len: 15
j_gene: TRBJ2-7